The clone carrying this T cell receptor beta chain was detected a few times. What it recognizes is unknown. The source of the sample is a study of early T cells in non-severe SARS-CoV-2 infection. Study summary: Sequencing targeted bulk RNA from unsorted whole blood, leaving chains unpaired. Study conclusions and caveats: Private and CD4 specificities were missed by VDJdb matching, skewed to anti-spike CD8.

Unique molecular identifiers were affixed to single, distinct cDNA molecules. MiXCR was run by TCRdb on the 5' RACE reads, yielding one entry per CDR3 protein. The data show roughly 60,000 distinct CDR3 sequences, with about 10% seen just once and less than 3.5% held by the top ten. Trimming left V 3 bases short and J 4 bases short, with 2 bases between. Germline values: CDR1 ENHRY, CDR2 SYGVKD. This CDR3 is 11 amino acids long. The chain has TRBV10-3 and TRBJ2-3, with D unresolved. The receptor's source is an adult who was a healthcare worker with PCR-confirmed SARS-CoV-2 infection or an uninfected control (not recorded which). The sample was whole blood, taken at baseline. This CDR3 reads CAISDPDTQYF. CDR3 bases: TGTGCCATCAGTGACCCAGATACGCAGTATTTT.